The 31 T cell receptor beta chains below were found in one sample sequenced in a study of spatial heterogeneity in lung cancer. This sample's time point: sample taken at primary tumor resection. Extraction of whole RNA from tumor, nontumor lung or frozen PBMC preceded unsorted sequencing. From the 5' RACE reads, TCRdb called clonotypes with MiXCR, one entry per CDR3 protein. The sample has tens of thousands of distinct CDR3 sequences; roughly 7% are singletons. Sample: PBMCs, taken at surgery. These receptors all stem from a female donor with early-stage non-small cell lung cancer.

Ten or more counts support this clonotype. The chain uses TRBV5-6 and TRBJ2-7; a weak D match, TRBD2 (6 bases). There are 18 residues in the CDR3. The V end lost 2 bases, the J end lost 6 bases, and 27 bases lay between the germline ends. Germline V gene lookup returns CDR1 SGHDT and CDR2 YYEEEE. The CDR3 DNA reads as TGTGCCAGCAGCTTTGGAGGAGGGATAATCCTCTATTTCCCCGAGCAGTACTTC. Translating it yields CASSFGGGIILYFPEQYF.

Ten or more counts support this clonotype. The chain carries TRBV29-1 and TRBJ1-1, with no clear D. The CDR3 runs 10 residues. In germline, CDR1 is SQVTM, CDR2 ANQGSEA. The V gene lost 4 bases and the J gene lost 6 bases, with 6 bases spanning the gap. The CDR3 nucleotides read TGCAGCGTTGGATCGGCTGAAGCTTTCTTT. Its protein is CSVGSAEAFF.

This clonotype was seen more than once but under ten times. This chain uses TRBV20-1 with TRBJ2-1; the D is unclear. Germline CDR1 and CDR2: DFQATT and SNEGSKA (reference sequence). V lost 2 bases, J lost 7 bases, and 15 bases lay in between. There are 14 residues in the CDR3. The CDR3 region is CSARQDHFMNEQFF. The CDR3 DNA sequence: TGCAGTGCTAGACAGGACCACTTTATGAATGAGCAGTTCTTC.

This chain uses TRBV3-1 with TRBJ2-5; D unresolved. Germline CDR1 LGHDT, CDR2 YNNKEL (reference sequence). The CDR3 has 15 amino acids. Trimming cost V 1 base and J 5 bases, with 14 bases left between them. CDR3 loop: CASSQGSFAKETQYF. The CDR3 coding sequence is TGTGCCAGCAGCCAAGGTTCATTCGCGAAGGAGACCCAGTACTTC.

The J gene is TRBJ1-1, the V gene TRBV7-2, with D possibly matching TRBD1 (6 bases). The CDR3 loop spans 14 amino acids. Per germline, CDR1 SGHTA and CDR2 FQGNSA. V lost 1 base, J lost 5 bases, and 11 bases lay in between. The CDR3 bases are TGTGCCAGCAGCTTAGGAGGCCAGGGGACTGAAGCTTTCTTT. Translated, it gives CASSLGGQGTEAFF.

The rearrangement joins TRBV4-2 to TRBJ1-5; a weak D match, TRBD1 (6 bases). CDR1 is LGHNA and CDR2 is YNFKEQ in the germline V gene. V lost 4 bases and J 4 bases, leaving 14 bases between the germline ends. This CDR3 contains 15 residues. Here the CDR3 DNA reads TGTGCCAGCAGCCTCGAGGGGGGGGTTAATCAGCCCCAGCATTTT. Protein sequence: CASSLEGGVNQPQHF.

This clonotype was recorded at least ten times. The rearrangement links TRBV6-1 to TRBJ2-5; D might be TRBD1 or TRBD2, each matching 5 bases. V was clipped by 11 bases and J by 5 bases, with 15 bases between them. Germline V CDR1 and CDR2: MNHNS, SASEGT. The CDR3 sequence is 12 residues long. The CDR3 DNA reads TGTGCCCTTAGGGGAGTAGGGGAGACCCAGTACTTC. Amino acids: CALRGVGETQYF.

This clonotype was counted at least ten times. The chain couples TRBV4-1 to TRBJ2-1, with D possibly TRBD1 on 6 matching bases. The CDR3 is made up of 13 amino acids. V gave up 5 bases and J gave up 4 bases, with 9 bases separating them. Germline CDR1 is MGHRA and CDR2 is YSYEKL. CDR3 protein: CASSNDRYNEQFF. CDR3 DNA sequence: TGCGCCAGCAGCAACGACAGGTACAATGAGCAGTTCTTC.

The V call is TRBV2, the J call TRBJ2-2; TRBD2 aligns across 11 bases. J gave up 0 bases and V 3 bases, and 9 bases lay outside the gene matches. The CDR3 has 19 amino acids. CDR1 and CDR2 (germline): SNHLY, FYNNEI. CDR3 bases: TGTGCCAGCAGTGACCCTAGCGGGGGGTTCCTCGCGAACACCGGGGAGCTGTTTTTT. Protein sequence: CASSDPSGGFLANTGELFF.

This clonotype was detected many times. The rearrangement joins TRBV28 to TRBJ1-2; D is unclear. CDR1 is MDHEN, CDR2 SYDVKM, per germline. V lost 2 bases, J lost 4 bases, and 14 bases lay in between. The CDR3 contains 15 residues. The CDR3 DNA is TGTGCCAGCAGTTTAACTGGGGAGAAGGTCTATGGCTACACCTTC. Translating gives CASSLTGEKVYGYTF.

This clonotype was seen only a few times. The rearrangement joins TRBV25-1 to TRBJ2-5; possible D gene TRBD1, 7 bases. V gave up 8 bases and J gave up 5 bases, with 15 bases separating them. From germline, CDR1 is MGHDK and CDR2 SYGVNS. The CDR3 has 13 residues. The DNA for the CDR3 is TGTGCCAGCGGGGCGGGACAGTTGGAGACCCAGTACTTC. Translation: CASGAGQLETQYF.

This clonotype was recorded at least ten times. The V gene is TRBV28, the J gene TRBJ2-1, with 7 bases that match TRBD2. Losses at the gene ends were 3 bases for V and 6 bases for J; bases not matched to a gene: 2. CDR3 size: 13 residues. Germline CDR1 MDHEN, CDR2 SYDVKM. The DNA of the CDR3 is TGTGCCAGCAGTTTTTGGGGGGGCAATGAGCAGTTCTTC. Its protein is CASSFWGGNEQFF.

A few counts support this clonotype. This chain joins TRBV19 and TRBJ1-1, with D maybe TRBD1 (5 bases). Trimming pared 7 bases from V and 6 bases from J, leaving 15 bases between. Germline CDR1 LNHDA, CDR2 SQIVND (reference sequence). This CDR3 is built from 13 residues. In nucleotides, the CDR3 is TGTGCCAGTAAGCTCAACAGGAGGGCTGAAGCTTTCTTT. This translates into CASKLNRRAEAFF.

This clonotype was picked up many times. This chain connects TRBV2 to TRBJ2-7, with D unclear. V was clipped by 6 bases and J by 2 bases, with 14 bases between them. The CDR3 totals 14 residues. The V gene's germline CDR1 is SNHLY and CDR2 FYNNEI. This chain's CDR3 is CASRLLLATYEQYF. As DNA, the CDR3 is TGTGCCAGCAGACTTCTACTTGCAACCTACGAGCAGTACTTC.

The chain joins TRBV5-1 to TRBJ1-5; 8 bases map to TRBD1. Germline CDR1 reads SGHRS; CDR2 reads YFSETQ. The ends lost 5 bases at V and 3 bases at J; junction bases unmatched: 7. The CDR3 sequence is 15 residues long. This CDR3 is CASSATGADNQPQHF. The CDR3, as DNA: TGCGCCAGCAGTGCGACAGGGGCGGACAATCAGCCCCAGCATTTT.

The chain recombines TRBV21-1 with TRBJ2-1. TRBV21-1 is a known pseudogene. The CDR3 is made up of 13 amino acids. The CDR3 here is CASSTELSNEQFF. DNA for the CDR3: TGTGCCAGCAGCACGGAGCTCAGTAATGAGCAGTTCTTC.

This chain connects TRBV20-1 to TRBJ2-7; D remains ambiguous. CDR3 length: 15 amino acids. From germline, CDR1 is DFQATT and CDR2 SNEGSKA (reference sequence). Trimming stripped 0 bases from V and 2 bases from J, with 14 bases between. CDR3 DNA sequence: TGCAGTGCTAGAGATTTCTGGGGAACGACCTACGAGCAGTACTTC. Amino acids: CSARDFWGTTYEQYF.

This clonotype has a count of ten or more. The V gene is TRBV5-1, the J gene TRBJ2-6, with 7 bases aligning to TRBD1. The germline CDR1 and CDR2 sequences are SGHRS and YFSETQ. V was pared by 2 bases and J by 0 bases, with 8 bases of the junction left unmatched. The CDR3 is 18 amino acids. The CDR3 loop reads CASSLPDRARSGANVLTF. The CDR3 DNA reads as TGCGCCAGCAGCTTACCAGACAGGGCTCGCTCTGGGGCCAACGTCCTGACTTTC. Based on the CDR3 plus reference TRBV5-1 and TRBJ2-6, the full variable domain is KAGVTQTPRYLIKTRGQQVTLSCSPISGHRSVSWYQQTPGQGLQFLFEYFSETQRNKGNFPGRFSGRQFSNSRSEMNVSTLELGDSALYLCASSLPDRARSGANVLTFGAGSRLTVL.

This clonotype was recorded at least ten times. This rearrangement joins TRBV28 to TRBJ1-2, with 9 bases that match TRBD1. The ends lost 2 bases at V and 8 bases at J; junction bases unmatched: 6. This CDR3 is 14 amino acids long. Germline assignment: CDR1 MDHEN and CDR2 SYDVKM. The CDR3 reads CASSLQQGARGYTF. The CDR3 nucleotides are TGTGCCAGCAGTTTACAACAGGGGGCGCGCGGCTACACCTTC.

The chain couples TRBV7-4 to TRBJ2-2; D may be TRBD2 (6 bases). Germline V lookup: CDR1 SGHVT, CDR2 SQSDAQ. The CDR3 covers 16 residues. V dropped 2 bases and J dropped 0 bases, with 10 bases sitting between them. The DNA of the CDR3 is TGTGCCAGCAGCTTAAGCGGGCAACCGAACACCGGGGAGCTGTTTTTT. As protein: CASSLSGQPNTGELFF.

V is TRBV15 and J is TRBJ2-7; D is perhaps TRBD1 or TRBD2 (5 bases each). Germline CDR1 reads LNHNV; CDR2 reads YYDKDF (reference sequence). V was clipped by 0 bases and J by 2 bases, with 8 bases between them. The CDR3 is 14 amino acids. The chain's CDR3 is CATSRDRGTYEQYF. CDR3 in DNA: TGTGCCACCAGCAGAGATCGGGGCACCTACGAGCAGTACTTC. The variable domain in full, with the rest retrieved from reference TRBV15 and TRBJ2-7, is DAMVIQNPRYQVTQFGKPVTLSCSQTLNHNVMYWYQQKSSQAPKLLFHYYDKDFNNEADTPDNFQSRRPNTSFCFLDIRSPGLGDTAMYLCATSRDRGTYEQYFGPGTRLTVT.

This clonotype was counted many times. The chain carries TRBV29-1 and TRBJ1-4, with D possibly TRBD1 on 6 matching bases. The CDR3 runs to 14 residues. V lost 4 bases and J lost 5, with 14 bases in between. Germline lookup yields CDR1 SQVTM and CDR2 ANQGSEA. The CDR3 nucleotides read TGCAGCGTTGGGTACGGGGGCGGCAATGAAAAACTGTTTTTT. This gives the protein CSVGYGGGNEKLFF.

This clonotype has just a few counts. The chain joins TRBV20-1 to TRBJ2-6; no definite D call. The germline V and J ends were trimmed by 4 bases and 0 bases, with 4 bases remaining between them. The CDR3 has 13 residues. Per germline, CDR1 DFQATT and CDR2 SNEGSKA (reference sequence). The CDR3 region is CSAKTSGANVLTF. The CDR3 DNA follows: TGCAGTGCTAAGACCTCTGGGGCCAACGTCCTGACTTTC.

This clonotype was recorded many times. The rearrangement joins TRBV4-3 to TRBJ2-3, with D possibly TRBD2 on 6 matching bases. Germline CDR1 and CDR2: LGHNA and YSLEER. This CDR3 region has 14 residues. With 1 base removed from V and 4 bases from J, the gap between germline ends came to 9 bases. The CDR3 bases are TGCGCCAGCAGCCAAGTGCGGGGTGCAGATACGCAGTATTTT. Translated, it gives CASSQVRGADTQYF.

In its sample, this clonotype was seen many times. V is TRBV7-2 and J is TRBJ1-3; D unresolved. Per the germline V gene, CDR1 is SGHTA and CDR2 is FQGNSA. The CDR3 runs to 16 residues. Trimming removed 2 bases from V and 0 bases from J, with 11 bases in between. The CDR3 loop reads CASSLIGKLSGNTIYF. The CDR3 DNA reads as TGTGCCAGCAGCTTAATTGGGAAACTCTCTGGAAACACCATATATTTT.

The table lists this clonotype with many counts. The chain uses TRBV3-1 and TRBJ2-7; 7 bases align to TRBD2. The CDR3 is 16 residues long. The ends lost 3 bases at V and 3 bases at J; junction bases unmatched: 11. The germline gives CDR1 LGHDT, CDR2 YNNKEL (reference sequence). CDR3 loop: CASSHARGRGSYEQYF. The CDR3 DNA is TGTGCCAGCAGCCATGCCCGAGGGCGGGGGAGCTACGAGCAGTACTTC.

Only a few counts were recorded for this clonotype. A much more abundant neighbour one base away suggests this may be a read error. The rearrangement joins TRBV4-1 to TRBJ1-1; D is perhaps TRBD1 (6 bases). This CDR3 has 15 residues. CDR1 and CDR2 from the germline V gene are MGHRA and YSYEKL. CDR3 DNA sequence: TGCACCAGCAGCCCCAGAGAAGGGGGGCGAACTGAAGCTTTCTTT. Its translation: CTSSPREGGRTEAFF.

This clonotype was observed many times. The CDR3, as DNA: TGCGCCAGCAGCATCGGACGCCGGAGCACCGGGGAGCTGTTTTTT. It translates to CASSIGRRSTGELFF. The rearrangement uses TRBV10-2 and TRBJ2-2, with no clear D. The CDR3 extends over 15 amino acids. Trimming cost V 6 bases and J 4 bases, with 15 bases left between them. Germline CDR1 and CDR2: WSHSY and SAAADI.

This clonotype was seen more than once but under ten times. V usage is TRBV18 and J usage is TRBJ1-2; D uncertain. With 6 bases removed from V and 3 bases from J, the gap between germline ends came to 14 bases. CDR1 KGHSH and CDR2 LQKENI come from the germline V gene. The CDR3 is 14 residues long. The CDR3 here is CASSRAASYYGYTF. The CDR3 DNA reads TGTGCCAGCTCTAGGGCAGCGTCTTACTATGGCTACACCTTC.

This clonotype has ten or more counts. This rearrangement joins TRBV2 to TRBJ2-7; D may correspond to TRBD1 or TRBD2 (5 bases each). V was cut by 3 bases and J by 2 bases, with 11 bases left in between. The CDR3 covers 14 residues. Germline CDR1 reads SNHLY; CDR2 reads FYNNEI. The CDR3 spells CASSEGTPTYEQYF. The CDR3 region has the DNA TGTGCCAGCAGTGAGGGGACCCCTACCTACGAGCAGTACTTC.

This clonotype was recorded at least ten times. V is TRBV28 and J is TRBJ2-7; TRBD1 matches at 8 bases. The V segment lost 7 bases and the J segment 7 bases; nucleotides outside the gene matches: 12. CDR1 is MDHEN, CDR2 SYDVKM, per germline. The CDR3 spans 14 residues. The CDR3 nucleotides are TGTGCCAGCACTCCAAGGACAGGGATCGGGGAGCAGTACTTC. Its protein product is CASTPRTGIGEQYF.